The rows below give T cell receptor beta chains drawn from one sample of a study of T cell responses to AZD1222 COVID-19 vaccine. The table came from immunoSEQ multiplex PCR; TCRdb's copy has only in-frame clones and leaves some out. The sample records fewer than 150,000 clones, over 90% being singletons. Material: peripheral blood, obtained on day 0 of AZD1222 vaccination. The receptors derive from an adult in good health. Both conserved end residues are part of each CDR3. Each record gives: D gene, J gene, V gene, clone size, CDR3 length, CDR3 protein, CDR3 DNA. The D gene is left open where the match is weak. Clone size appears in some rows only: once, few, many, or a class for an expanded clone.

TRBD2	TRBJ2-3	TRBV10-2	NA	17	CASSEGFLAGGPDTQYF	TGCGCCAGCAGTGAAGGATTCCTAGCGGGGGGGCCAGATACGCAGTATTTT
NA	TRBJ1-1	TRBV9	NA	12	CASSVLQGEAFF	TGTGCCAGCAGCGTACTACAGGGAGAAGCTTTCTTT
TRBD1	TRBJ1-1	TRBV18	NA	14	CASSPDRVNTEAFF	TGTGCCAGCTCACCCGACAGGGTGAACACTGAAGCTTTCTTT
TRBD1	TRBJ1-1	TRBV3-1/TRBV3-2	NA	13	CASSQGQGPEAFF	TGTGCCAGCAGCCAGGGACAGGGACCTGAAGCTTTCTTT
NA	TRBJ1-6	TRBV5-5	NA	13	CASRDKSSSPLHF	TGTGCCAGCAGGGACAAGAGTAGTTCACCCCTCCACTTT
NA	TRBJ1-3	TRBV6-1	NA	15	CASSERQFSGNTIYF	TGTGCCAGCAGTGAACGGCAGTTCTCTGGAAACACCATATATTTT
NA	TRBJ1-4	TRBV25-1	NA	14	CASSRAGRDEKLFF	TGTGCCAGCAGTCGGGCAGGGCGGGATGAAAAACTGTTTTTT
NA	TRBJ1-2	TRBV6-5	NA	14	CASSYSVGRHGYTF	TGTGCCAGCAGTTACTCGGTGGGAAGGCATGGCTACACCTTC
TRBD2	TRBJ2-1	TRBV5-1	NA	19	CASSQQLMSGGAHYNEQFF	TGCGCCAGCAGCCAGCAATTAATGAGCGGGGGGGCCCATTACAATGAGCAGTTCTTC
NA	TRBJ1-1	TRBV19	NA	11	CASKSDTEAFF	TGTGCCAGTAAATCCGACACTGAAGCTTTCTTT
NA	TRBJ2-5	TRBV6-6	NA	13	CASSYSRQETQYF	TGTGCCAGCAGTTACTCCCGACAAGAGACCCAGTACTTC
NA	TRBJ2-5	TRBV19	NA	14	CASSIGGGEETQYF	TGTGCCAGTAGTATTGGGGGTGGGGAAGAGACCCAGTACTTC
NA	TRBJ1-1	TRBV9	NA	13	CASSGTENTEAFF	TGTGCCAGCAGCGGAACAGAAAACACTGAAGCTTTCTTT
NA	TRBJ1-1	TRBV18	NA	14	CASSRPGQIPEAFF	TGTGCCAGCTCACGACCGGGGCAGATCCCTGAAGCTTTCTTT
NA	TRBJ1-4	TRBV5-1	NA	16	CASSLGGTSTNEKLFF	TGCGCCAGCAGCTTGGGGGGGACTTCGACTAATGAAAAACTGTTTTTT
TRBD2	TRBJ2-1	TRBV14	once	15	CASSQGLGRGYEQFF	TGTGCCAGCAGCCAAGGCCTTGGGAGGGGCTATGAGCAGTTCTTC
NA	TRBJ1-1	TRBV7-3	NA	13	CASSLGVDTEAFF	TGTGCCAGCAGCTTAGGCGTTGACACTGAAGCTTTCTTT
TRBD1	TRBJ1-2	TRBV5-1	NA	15	CASSPGDRPNYGYTF	TGCGCCAGCAGCCCGGGGGACAGGCCTAACTATGGCTACACCTTC
NA	TRBJ1-2	TRBV7-9	NA	14	CASSSERGFYGYTF	TGTGCCAGCAGCTCTGAGAGGGGGTTCTATGGCTACACCTTC
NA	TRBJ2-1	TRBV30	NA	12	CAWSRGYNEQFF	TGTGCCTGGAGTCGAGGTTACAATGAGCAGTTCTTC
TRBD1	TRBJ1-1	TRBV28	NA	12	CASSPPWDRAFF	TGTGCCAGCAGCCCCCCCTGGGACAGGGCTTTCTTT
NA	TRBJ2-3	TRBV30	once	14	CAWRGSGWTDTQYF	TGTGCCTGGAGGGGTTCAGGGTGGACAGATACGCAGTATTTT
NA	TRBJ2-7	TRBV2	NA	14	CASSFSLGSDEQYF	TGTGCCAGCAGTTTTTCCTTGGGAAGCGACGAGCAGTACTTC
NA	TRBJ2-2	TRBV18	NA	15	CASSLPGLNTGELFF	TGTGCCAGCTCACTACCAGGGTTGAACACCGGGGAGCTGTTTTTT
NA	TRBJ1-6	TRBV18	NA	15	CASSPSDLDNSPLHF	TGTGCCAGCTCACCGAGTGATTTAGATAATTCACCCCTCCACTTT
NA	TRBJ1-6	TRBV3-1/TRBV3-2	NA	16	CASSQGPGARNSPLHF	TGTGCCAGCAGCCAGGGCCCCGGGGCCCGGAATTCACCCCTCCACTTT
NA	TRBJ2-1	TRBV7-8	NA	18	CASSARILSSGNDNEQFF	TGTGCCAGCAGCGCCCGAATATTGAGCAGCGGAAACGACAATGAGCAGTTCTTC
TRBD1	TRBJ1-5	TRBV4-1	NA	16	CASSQEDRGGNQPQHF	TGCGCCAGCAGCCAAGAGGACAGGGGTGGCAATCAGCCCCAGCATTTT
NA	TRBJ1-1	TRBV5-6	few	14	CASSLAQSRAEAFF	TGTGCCAGCAGCTTGGCGCAGTCAAGGGCTGAAGCTTTCTTT
TRBD1	TRBJ1-5	TRBV7-2	NA	13	CASSLPGGQPQHF	TGTGCCAGCAGCTTACCAGGGGGACAGCCCCAGCATTTT
TRBD2	TRBJ2-1	TRBV5-6	NA	16	CASSLMSGADYNEQFF	TGTGCCAGCAGCTTGATGAGCGGGGCCGACTACAATGAGCAGTTCTTC
NA	TRBJ2-7	TRBV19	NA	13	CASSPSGHYEQYF	TGTGCCAGTAGTCCTTCGGGACACTACGAGCAGTACTTC
NA	TRBJ1-1	TRBV7-3	NA	13	CASSSQGSTEAFF	TGTGCCAGCAGCTCACAGGGTAGCACTGAAGCTTTCTTT
NA	TRBJ1-1	TRBV12-3/TRBV12-4	NA	13	CASSLSTNTEAFF	TGTGCCAGCAGTTTAAGCACGAACACTGAAGCTTTCTTT
NA	TRBJ2-7	TRBV10-2	NA	11	CASSPSYEQYF	TGCGCCAGCAGTCCATCATACGAGCAGTACTTC
NA	TRBJ2-7	TRBV7-9	NA	13	CASSSGRNYEQYF	TGTGCCAGCAGCTCGGGACGGAACTACGAGCAGTACTTC
NA	TRBJ1-1	TRBV19	NA	13	CASSMLGTTEAFF	TGTGCCAGTAGTATGTTGGGGACCACTGAAGCTTTCTTT
NA	TRBJ1-2	TRBV20-1	NA	14	CSASDTLFSYGYTF	TGCAGTGCTAGTGATACTCTGTTCTCCTATGGCTACACCTTC
TRBD1	TRBJ1-2	TRBV3-1/TRBV3-2	NA	16	CASSQDPGTGGYGYTF	TGTGCCAGCAGCCAAGATCCCGGGACAGGGGGCTATGGCTACACCTTC
NA	TRBJ2-1	TRBV5-1	NA	17	CASSLTLGQGTYNEQFF	TGCGCCAGCAGCTTAACCCTAGGTCAGGGGACCTACAATGAGCAGTTCTTC
NA	TRBJ1-5	TRBV7-8	NA	16	CASSFSLRAPNQPQHF	TGTGCCAGCAGCTTCTCCCTCAGGGCACCCAATCAGCCCCAGCATTTT
TRBD2	TRBJ2-1	TRBV6-4	NA	16	CASSPEGSGNSNEQFF	TGTGCCAGCAGCCCCGAGGGTAGCGGGAACTCCAATGAGCAGTTCTTC
NA	TRBJ1-2	TRBV5-1	NA	12	CASSLETGVYTF	TGCGCCAGCAGCCTGGAGACAGGCGTCTACACCTTC
NA	TRBJ1-6	TRBV7-2	once	14	CASTAQWDNSPLHF	TGTGCCAGCACCGCCCAGTGGGACAATTCACCCCTCCACTTT
NA	TRBJ1-5	TRBV5-6	NA	15	CASSLGGGAGQPQHF	TGTGCCAGCAGCTTGGGTGGGGGCGCGGGGCAGCCCCAGCATTTT
TRBD1	TRBJ1-2	TRBV18	NA	16	CASSPNRGPAGDGYTF	TGTGCCAGCTCACCAAACAGGGGGCCTGCGGGCGATGGCTACACCTTC
NA	TRBJ2-6	TRBV6-1	NA	15	CASSEAGTGANVLTF	TGTGCCAGCAGTGAAGCAGGGACCGGGGCCAACGTCCTGACTTTC
NA	TRBJ1-4	TRBV27	NA	14	CASSLTGNNEKLFF	TGTGCCAGCAGTTTGACAGGCAATAATGAAAAACTGTTTTTT
NA	TRBJ2-7	TRBV11-2	NA	13	CASSLEQSYEQYF	TGTGCCAGCAGCTTAGAACAGAGCTACGAGCAGTACTTC
NA	TRBJ1-1	TRBV6-6	NA	13	CASSPALGTEAFF	TGTGCCAGCAGTCCCGCCTTGGGCACTGAAGCTTTCTTT
NA	TRBJ2-1	TRBV28	NA	16	CASSPITGSSYNEQFF	TGTGCCAGCAGTCCGATTACAGGGAGCTCCTACAATGAGCAGTTCTTC
NA	TRBJ1-1	TRBV5-1	NA	14	CASSLEVMGPEAFF	TGCGCCAGCAGCTTGGAGGTTATGGGGCCTGAAGCTTTCTTT
NA	TRBJ1-1	TRBV7-9	once	15	CASSSSLQGNTEAFF	TGTGCCAGCAGCTCTAGTCTACAGGGGAACACTGAAGCTTTCTTT
NA	TRBJ2-2	TRBV27	NA	13	CASSPRPAGELFF	TGTGCCAGCAGTCCCCGTCCTGCCGGGGAGCTGTTTTTT
TRBD1	TRBJ1-2	TRBV5-4	NA	14	CASSQGGKRIGYTF	TGTGCCAGCAGCCAGGGGGGAAAAAGAATCGGCTACACCTTC
TRBD1	TRBJ1-5	TRBV27	once	15	CASSPRQGSNQPQHF	TGTGCCAGCAGTCCTCGACAGGGTAGCAATCAGCCCCAGCATTTT